Presented here are 32 T cell receptor beta chains from one specimen sequenced in a study of blood T cell repertoires in COVID-19. The table came from immunoSEQ multiplex PCR; TCRdb's copy has only in-frame clones and leaves some out. The sample contains 130,000 or so clones, approximately 87% of which appear only once. Material for sequencing was peripheral blood. The receptors derive from a man aged 70 or older with active COVID-19.

V usage is TRBV28 and J usage is TRBJ2-4; 7 bases are a match to TRBD2. After removal of 7 bases from V and 10 bases from J, the junction contained 10 bases not matched to a gene. Germline V CDR1 and CDR2: MDHEN, SYDVKM. The CDR3 totals 13 residues. In DNA, the CDR3 is TGTGCCAGCACACAGCCCGGGGGGTGGATTCAGTACTTC. Amino acid sequence: CASTQPGGWIQYF.

This chain joins TRBV5-1 and TRBJ2-5; D is uncertain. CDR3 size: 14 residues. The V gene's germline CDR1 is SGHRS and CDR2 YFSETQ. V lost 3 bases and J 0 bases, leaving 9 bases between the germline ends. The DNA for the CDR3 is TGCGCCAGCAGCTCCCTAAAAAACCAAGAGACCCAGTACTTC. Residues: CASSSLKNQETQYF.

This sequence joins TRBV5-1 and TRBJ1-6; 10 bases line up with TRBD1. Trimming removed 4 bases from V and 3 bases from J; junction bases left unmatched: 4. The germline V gene encodes CDR1 SGHRS and CDR2 YFSETQ. The CDR3 runs to 16 residues. For the CDR3, the DNA is TGCGCCAGCAGCCCCGGACAGGGGGTCTATAATTCACCCCTCCACTTT. The encoded protein is CASSPGQGVYNSPLHF.

In its sample, this clone was seen many times. This chain joins TRBV7-2 and TRBJ2-7; D possibly corresponds to TRBD1 (5 bases). Germline V gives CDR1 SGHTA, CDR2 FQGNSA. The CDR3 runs to 13 residues. Trimming took 6 bases from V and 3 from J, leaving 12 bases between them. CDR3 nucleotides: TGTGCCAGCAGTCCGCGACAGAACTACGAGCAGTACTTC. This encodes CASSPRQNYEQYF.

This clone has just one count. The chain joins TRBV27 to TRBJ1-6; no clear D. CDR3 length: 14 residues. The V end lost 6 bases, the J end lost 8 bases, and 14 bases lay between the germline ends. The germline V gene has CDR1 MNHEY and CDR2 SMNVEV (reference sequence). Here the CDR3 reads CASSLSLLDSPLHF. The CDR3 DNA reads as TGTGCCAGCAGCCTATCCTTACTCGATTCACCCCTCCACTTT.

The gene calls are TRBV24-1 and TRBJ2-1, with 16 bases identical to TRBD2. In germline, CDR1 is KGHDR, CDR2 SFDVKD. CDR3 length: 17 amino acids. V trimming: 2 bases; J trimming: 10 bases; junction bases outside the gene matches: 7. CDR3 in amino acids: CATSDSIGTSGRVEQFF. CDR3 in DNA: TGTGCCACCAGTGATTCGATCGGGACTAGCGGGAGGGTAGAGCAGTTCTTC.

The CDR3 coding sequence is TGTGCCAGCAGTACCGGGTCTAATACGGGCTACACCTTC. Its translation is CASSTGSNTGYTF. The rearrangement links TRBV25-1 to TRBJ1-2; D unclear. CDR1 is MGHDK, CDR2 SYGVNS, per germline. This CDR3 spans 13 amino acids. V lost 5 bases and J lost 8, with 15 bases in between.

The V and J genes are TRBV6-2 or TRBV6-3 and TRBJ2-2; D call uncertain. The germline CDR1 and CDR2 sequences are MNHEY and SVGEGT. The CDR3 length is 14 residues. V lost 2 bases and J 7 bases, leaving 11 bases between the germline ends. CDR3 region: CASSYGGVGGELFF. The DNA for the CDR3 is TGTGCCAGCAGTTACGGCGGAGTGGGCGGGGAGCTGTTTTTT.

This clone was counted between two and nine times. Other DNA sequences in this sample translate to the same CDR3. The chain uses TRBV28 and TRBJ2-7; 10 nucleotides match TRBD2. With V trimmed by 2 bases and J by 4 bases, 2 bases remained unmatched. Germline CDR1 reads MDHEN; CDR2 reads SYDVKM. The CDR3 covers 14 residues. The CDR3 reads CASSLPSGGYEQYF. The CDR3 bases are TGTGCCAGCAGTTTACCTAGCGGGGGTTACGAGCAGTACTTC.

The chain carries TRBV11-2 and TRBJ2-1; 14 bases fit TRBD2. The germline V gene encodes CDR1 SGHAT and CDR2 FQNNGV. CDR3 size: 18 residues. V shed 5 bases, J shed 7 bases, and the junction held 13 bases outside the gene matches. The CDR3, as DNA: TGTGCCAGCAGCCGCCCCGGGACTAGCGGGAGAGTCGGGAATGAGCAGTTCTTC. Translation gives CASSRPGTSGRVGNEQFF.

The V and J genes are TRBV6-4 and TRBJ2-3; TRBD1 might be the D (5 bases). The CDR3 sequence is 14 residues long. With 2 bases removed from V and 5 bases from J, the gap between germline ends came to 11 bases. Germline values: CDR1 MRHNA, CDR2 SNTAGT. CDR3 DNA: TGTGCCAGCAGTGACGGACGCCAGGGAGATACGCAGTATTTT. It codes for CASSDGRQGDTQYF.

The DNA for the CDR3 is TGTGCCAGCAGCCCCACGGGCACCGGGGAGCTGTTTTTT. This encodes CASSPTGTGELFF. V is TRBV9 and J is TRBJ2-2; no definite D call. The CDR3 has 13 residues. Between the trimmed V and J ends, which lost 4 bases and 4 bases, there was a span of 8 bases. CDR1 is SGDLS, CDR2 YYNGEE, per germline.

This clone was recorded once. The rearrangement links TRBV28 to TRBJ1-1; a weak D match, TRBD1 (6 bases). V was trimmed by 6 bases and J by 5 bases, leaving 25 bases between them. The CDR3 extends over 17 amino acids. CDR1 is MDHEN and CDR2 is SYDVKM in the germline V gene. The CDR3 loop is CASRTTTGPGRRTEAFF. The CDR3 DNA sequence: TGTGCCAGCAGAACAACAACAGGGCCCGGGAGGAGAACTGAAGCTTTCTTT.

This chain connects TRBV6-2 or TRBV6-3 to TRBJ1-2; D perhaps matches TRBD1 (5 bases). The CDR3 extends over 13 amino acids. The germline gives CDR1 MNHEY, CDR2 SVGEGT. Trimming stripped 2 bases from V and 7 bases from J, with 11 bases between. CDR3 residues: CASSYEGVSGYTF. CDR3 sequence (DNA): TGTGCCAGCAGTTACGAAGGGGTATCTGGCTACACCTTC.

V usage is TRBV27 and J usage is TRBJ2-1, with a weak D call TRBD2 (5 bases). Trimming removed 3 bases from V and 9 bases from J, with 12 bases in between. This CDR3 contains 13 residues. CDR1 MNHEY and CDR2 SMNVEV come from the germline V gene (reference sequence). The CDR3 DNA is TGTGCCAGCAGTTTTTTGGCGGGTTCTGAGCAGTTCTTC. Translated, it gives CASSFLAGSEQFF.

This sequence joins TRBV7-2 and TRBJ2-2, with 8 bases fitting TRBD2. With 8 bases clipped from V and 7 bases from J, the junction kept 9 bases outside the gene matches. In germline, CDR1 is SGHTA, CDR2 FQGNSA. This CDR3 has 14 amino acids. CDR3 region: CASSVAGTHGELFF. CDR3 nucleotides: TGTGCCAGCTCCGTAGCGGGAACTCACGGGGAGCTGTTTTTT.

The rearrangement links TRBV28 to TRBJ1-5; 7 bases line up with TRBD1. The CDR3 runs 13 residues. V lost 6 bases and J lost 7; bases outside the gene matches: 6. Germline CDR1 reads MDHEN; CDR2 reads SYDVKM. The CDR3 DNA follows: TGTGCCAGCAGCGACAGGGTTCGGCAGCCCCAGCATTTT. Translation gives CASSDRVRQPQHF.

The J gene is TRBJ2-5, the V gene TRBV4-2, with 15 bases matching TRBD2. The CDR3 extends over 17 amino acids. V was clipped by 2 bases and J by 5 bases; unmatched bases: 6. The germline V gene encodes CDR1 LGHNA and CDR2 YNFKEQ. The CDR3 region has the DNA TGTGCCAGCAGCCAACCGGGACTAGCGGGAGGAAGCGAGACCCAGTACTTC. Amino acid sequence: CASSQPGLAGGSETQYF.

The rearrangement joins TRBV7-2 to TRBJ2-3; TRBD2 matches 8 bases. The CDR3 has 17 residues. V shed 5 bases and J 0 bases; nucleotides not matched to a gene: 10. CDR1 is SGHTA and CDR2 is FQGNSA in the germline V gene. The CDR3 nucleotides read TGTGCCAGCAGCCCACGGGCGGGAGGACTCAGCACAGATACGCAGTATTTT. Amino acids: CASSPRAGGLSTDTQYF.

The rearrangement uses TRBV28 and TRBJ2-1; D gene ambiguous. V was clipped by 4 bases and J by 1 base, with 14 bases between them. CDR1 is MDHEN and CDR2 is SYDVKM in the germline V gene. The CDR3 is 16 residues long. For the CDR3, the DNA is TGTGCCAGCAGTTCCCGGGTGGATGGGTCCTACAATGAGCAGTTCTTC. This translates into CASSSRVDGSYNEQFF.

The genes are TRBV4-3 and TRBJ1-2; 12 bases agree with TRBD1. Trimming cost V 0 bases and J 2 bases; bases outside gene matches: 4. This CDR3 spans 17 amino acids. The germline V gene has CDR1 LGHNA and CDR2 YSLEER. The CDR3 DNA reads as TGCGCCAGCAGCCAAGATAAGGGACAGGGGGCGAACTATGGCTACACCTTC. Residues: CASSQDKGQGANYGYTF.

The chain joins TRBV28 to TRBJ2-3; 8 nucleotides agree with TRBD2. The V and J ends lost 7 bases and 6 bases, in that order; junction bases with no gene match: 9. The germline gives CDR1 MDHEN, CDR2 SYDVKM. This CDR3 spans 14 amino acids. The CDR3, as DNA: TGTGCCAGCACCCGAGCGGGAGTTTGGGATACGCAGTATTTT. Amino acids: CASTRAGVWDTQYF.

A single count supports this clone. The chain employs TRBV29-1 and TRBJ2-1, with D possibly TRBD2 on 6 matching bases. Germline lookup yields CDR1 SQVTM and CDR2 ANQGSEA. CDR3 length equals 13 residues. V shed 7 bases and J shed 6 bases, with 16 bases lying between them. CDR3 coding DNA: TGCAGCGCTGGGACTCAGGTGGGCAATGAGCAGTTCTTC. Translating it yields CSAGTQVGNEQFF.

The rearrangement uses TRBV18 and TRBJ1-5; no clear D. Germline assignment: CDR1 KGHSH and CDR2 LQKENI. Deletions cut 2 bases from V and 5 bases from J, with 7 bases between. The CDR3 covers 13 residues. CDR3 DNA sequence: TGTGCCAGCTCACCAGGGCTTGATCAGCCCCAGCATTTT. This encodes CASSPGLDQPQHF.

This rearrangement joins TRBV7-6 to TRBJ1-5; 8 nucleotides align to TRBD1. The germline CDR1 and CDR2 sequences are SGHVS and FNYEAQ. The CDR3 has 13 amino acids. After removal of 3 bases from V and 5 bases from J, the junction contained 0 bases not matched to a gene. The CDR3 region is CASSLDRDQPQHF. The DNA of the CDR3 is TGTGCCAGCAGCTTGGACAGGGATCAGCCCCAGCATTTT.

Only one count was recorded for this clone. The gene calls are TRBV4-3 and TRBJ2-1, with 8 bases matching TRBD1. The V segment lost 0 bases and the J segment 7 bases; nucleotides outside the gene matches: 5. There are 15 residues in the CDR3. The germline CDR1 and CDR2 sequences are LGHNA and YSLEER. CDR3 protein: CASSQDRTGINEQFF. CDR3 sequence (DNA): TGCGCCAGCAGCCAAGACAGGACAGGGATTAATGAGCAGTTCTTC.

V is TRBV7-6 and J is TRBJ2-5; 8 bases agree with TRBD1. V shed 4 bases, J shed 1 base, and the junction held 5 bases outside the gene matches. This CDR3 has 15 residues. Germline lookup yields CDR1 SGHVS and CDR2 FNYEAQ. This CDR3 is CASSSRGLPQETQYF. The CDR3 DNA sequence: TGTGCCAGCAGCTCCAGGGGGCTCCCCCAAGAGACCCAGTACTTC.

The chain has TRBV7-9 and TRBJ1-6; the D gene is possibly TRBD1 (5 bases). Deletions cut 5 bases from V and 6 bases from J, with 14 bases between. The CDR3 sequence is 15 residues long. Looked up from germline, CDR1 is SEHNR and CDR2 is FQNEAQ (reference sequence). The CDR3 loop reads CASSPGGRGNSPLHF. In DNA form, the CDR3 reads TGTGCCAGCAGCCCCGGAGGGAGGGGTAATTCACCCCTCCACTTT.

The chain carries TRBV30 and TRBJ1-5; no reliable D call. Germline CDR1 and CDR2: GTSNPN and SVGIG (reference sequence). The CDR3 sequence is 13 residues long. V was shortened by 6 bases and J by 4 bases, with 13 bases between the two germline ends. CDR3 sequence reads: CACGGGGNQPQHF. As DNA, the CDR3 is TGTGCCTGCGGCGGAGGAGGAAATCAGCCCCAGCATTTT.

V gene TRBV11-2 combines with J gene TRBJ1-2; D is ambiguous. The CDR3 sequence is 14 residues long. The V and J ends lost 8 bases and 4 bases respectively, with 17 bases between them. Germline loops: CDR1 SGHAT, CDR2 FQNNGV. In nucleotides, the CDR3 is TGTGCCAGCGGAAATTCCGGGTCTTTCTATGGCTACACCTTC. Translating gives CASGNSGSFYGYTF.

The V gene is TRBV7-2, the J gene TRBJ1-2; 7 bases align to TRBD1. The germline V gene has CDR1 SGHTA and CDR2 FQGNSA. This CDR3 spans 14 amino acids. V dropped 5 bases and J dropped 8; count of bases not matched to a gene: 11. The CDR3 spells CASSQGGLSTGYTF. The DNA of the CDR3 is TGTGCCAGCAGCCAGGGGGGACTCTCTACGGGCTACACCTTC.

The rearrangement uses TRBV7-9 and TRBJ2-3, with 7 bases that match TRBD1. CDR1 SEHNR and CDR2 FQNEAQ come from the germline V gene (reference sequence). The CDR3 has 16 residues. V dropped 5 bases and J dropped 2; count of bases not matched to a gene: 10. CDR3 coding DNA: TGTGCCAGCAGCCCCAGTCCCGGGACAGTCACAGATACGCAGTATTTT. The encoded protein is CASSPSPGTVTDTQYF.